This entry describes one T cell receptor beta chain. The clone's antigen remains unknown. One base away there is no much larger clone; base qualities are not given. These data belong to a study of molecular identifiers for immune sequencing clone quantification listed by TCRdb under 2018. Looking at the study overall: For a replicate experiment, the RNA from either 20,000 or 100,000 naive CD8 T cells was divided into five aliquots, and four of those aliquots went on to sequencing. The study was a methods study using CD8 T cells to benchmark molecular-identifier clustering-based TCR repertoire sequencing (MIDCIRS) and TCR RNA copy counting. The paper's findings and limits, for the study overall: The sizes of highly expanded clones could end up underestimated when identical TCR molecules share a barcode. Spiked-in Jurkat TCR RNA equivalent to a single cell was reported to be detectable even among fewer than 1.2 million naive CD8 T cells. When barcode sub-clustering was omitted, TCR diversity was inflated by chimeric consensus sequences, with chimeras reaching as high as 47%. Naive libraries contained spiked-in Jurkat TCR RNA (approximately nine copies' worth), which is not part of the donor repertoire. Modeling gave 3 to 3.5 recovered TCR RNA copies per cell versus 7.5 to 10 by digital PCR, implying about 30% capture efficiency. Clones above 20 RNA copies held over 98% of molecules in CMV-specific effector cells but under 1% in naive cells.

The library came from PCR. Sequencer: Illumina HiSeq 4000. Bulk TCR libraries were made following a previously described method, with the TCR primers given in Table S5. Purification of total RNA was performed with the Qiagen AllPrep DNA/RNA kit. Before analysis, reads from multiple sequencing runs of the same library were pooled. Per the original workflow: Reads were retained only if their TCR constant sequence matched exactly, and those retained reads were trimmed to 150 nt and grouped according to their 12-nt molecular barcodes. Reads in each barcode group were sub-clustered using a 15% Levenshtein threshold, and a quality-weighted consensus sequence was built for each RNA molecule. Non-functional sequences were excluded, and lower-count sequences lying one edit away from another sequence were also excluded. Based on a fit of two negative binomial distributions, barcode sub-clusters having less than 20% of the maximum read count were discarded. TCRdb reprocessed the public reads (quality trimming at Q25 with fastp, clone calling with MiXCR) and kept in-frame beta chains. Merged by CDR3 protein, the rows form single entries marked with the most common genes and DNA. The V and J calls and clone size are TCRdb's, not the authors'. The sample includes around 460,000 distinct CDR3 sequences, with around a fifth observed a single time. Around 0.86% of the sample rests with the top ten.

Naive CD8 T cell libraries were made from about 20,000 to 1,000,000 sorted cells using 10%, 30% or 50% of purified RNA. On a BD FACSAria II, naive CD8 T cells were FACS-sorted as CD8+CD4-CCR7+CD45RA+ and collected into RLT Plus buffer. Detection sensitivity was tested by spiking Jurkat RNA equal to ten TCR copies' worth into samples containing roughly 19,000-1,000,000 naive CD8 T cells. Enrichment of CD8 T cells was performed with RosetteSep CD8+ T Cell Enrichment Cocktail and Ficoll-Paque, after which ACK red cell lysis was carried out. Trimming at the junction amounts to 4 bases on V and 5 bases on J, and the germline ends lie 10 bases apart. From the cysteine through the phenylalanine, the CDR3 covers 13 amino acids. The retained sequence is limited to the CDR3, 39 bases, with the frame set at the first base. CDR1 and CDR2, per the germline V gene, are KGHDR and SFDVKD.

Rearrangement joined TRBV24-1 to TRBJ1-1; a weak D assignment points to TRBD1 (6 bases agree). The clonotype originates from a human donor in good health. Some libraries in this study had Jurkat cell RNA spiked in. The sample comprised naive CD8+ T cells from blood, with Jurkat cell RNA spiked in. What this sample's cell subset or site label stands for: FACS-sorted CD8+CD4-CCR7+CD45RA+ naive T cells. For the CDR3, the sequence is CATSDKRGTEAFF. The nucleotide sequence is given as TGTGCCACCAGTGACAAGAGGGGGACTGAAGCTTTCTTT.